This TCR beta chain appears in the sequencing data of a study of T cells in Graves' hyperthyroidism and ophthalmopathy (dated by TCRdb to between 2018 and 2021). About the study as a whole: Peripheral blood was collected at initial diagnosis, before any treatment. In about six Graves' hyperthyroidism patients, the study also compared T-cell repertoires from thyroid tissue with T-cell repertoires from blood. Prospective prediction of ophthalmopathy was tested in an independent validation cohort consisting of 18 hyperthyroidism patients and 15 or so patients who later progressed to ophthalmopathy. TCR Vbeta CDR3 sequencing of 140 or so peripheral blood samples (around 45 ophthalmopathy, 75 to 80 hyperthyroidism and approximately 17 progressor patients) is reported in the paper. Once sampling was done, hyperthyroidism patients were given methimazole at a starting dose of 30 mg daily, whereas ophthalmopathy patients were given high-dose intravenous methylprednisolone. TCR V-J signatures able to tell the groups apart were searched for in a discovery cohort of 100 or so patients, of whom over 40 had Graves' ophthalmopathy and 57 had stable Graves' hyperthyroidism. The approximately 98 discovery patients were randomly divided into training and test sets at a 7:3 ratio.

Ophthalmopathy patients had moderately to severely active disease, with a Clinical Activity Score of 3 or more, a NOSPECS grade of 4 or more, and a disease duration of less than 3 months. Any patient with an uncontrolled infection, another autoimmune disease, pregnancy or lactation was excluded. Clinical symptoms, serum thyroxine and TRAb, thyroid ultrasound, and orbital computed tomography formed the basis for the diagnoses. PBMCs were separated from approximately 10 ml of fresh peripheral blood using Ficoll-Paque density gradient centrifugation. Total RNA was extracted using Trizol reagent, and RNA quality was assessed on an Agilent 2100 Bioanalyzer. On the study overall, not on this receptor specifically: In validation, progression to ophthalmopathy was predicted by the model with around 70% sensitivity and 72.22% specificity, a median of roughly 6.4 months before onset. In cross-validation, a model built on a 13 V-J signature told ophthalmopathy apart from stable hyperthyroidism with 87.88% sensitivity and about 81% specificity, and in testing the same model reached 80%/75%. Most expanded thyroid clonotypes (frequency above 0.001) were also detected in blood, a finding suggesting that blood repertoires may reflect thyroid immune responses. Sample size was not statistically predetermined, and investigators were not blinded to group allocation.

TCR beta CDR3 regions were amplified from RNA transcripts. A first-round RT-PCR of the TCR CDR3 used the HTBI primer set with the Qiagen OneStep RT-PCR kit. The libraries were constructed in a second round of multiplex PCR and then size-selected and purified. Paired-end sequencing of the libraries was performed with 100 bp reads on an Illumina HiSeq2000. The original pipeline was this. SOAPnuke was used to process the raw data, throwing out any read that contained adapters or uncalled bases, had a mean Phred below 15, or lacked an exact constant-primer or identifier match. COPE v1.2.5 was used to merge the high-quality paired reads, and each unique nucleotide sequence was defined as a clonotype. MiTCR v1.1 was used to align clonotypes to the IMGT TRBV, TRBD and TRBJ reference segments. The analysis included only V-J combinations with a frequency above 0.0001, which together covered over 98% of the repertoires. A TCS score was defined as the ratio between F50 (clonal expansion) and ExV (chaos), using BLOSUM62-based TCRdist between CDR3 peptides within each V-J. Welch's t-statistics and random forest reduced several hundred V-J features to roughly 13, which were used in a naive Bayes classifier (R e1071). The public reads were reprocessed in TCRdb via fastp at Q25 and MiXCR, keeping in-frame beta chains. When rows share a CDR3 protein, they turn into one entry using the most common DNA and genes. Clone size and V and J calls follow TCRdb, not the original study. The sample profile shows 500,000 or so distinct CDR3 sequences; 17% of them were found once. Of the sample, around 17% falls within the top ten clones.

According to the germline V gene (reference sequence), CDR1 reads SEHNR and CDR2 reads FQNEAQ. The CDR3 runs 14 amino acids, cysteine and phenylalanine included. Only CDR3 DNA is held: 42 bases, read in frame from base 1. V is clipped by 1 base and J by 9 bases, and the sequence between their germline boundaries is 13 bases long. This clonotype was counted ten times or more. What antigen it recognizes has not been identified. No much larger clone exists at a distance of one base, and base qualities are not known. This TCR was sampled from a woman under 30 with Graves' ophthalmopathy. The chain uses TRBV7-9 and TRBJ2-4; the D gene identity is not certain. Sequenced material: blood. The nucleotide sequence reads TGTGCCAGCAGCTTAGAATTAACGGGCGGCATTCAGTACTTC. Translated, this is CASSLELTGGIQYF.